The clone carrying this T cell receptor (beta chain) appeared a few times. Its antigen is not known. Each CDR3 protein gets one entry after TCRdb re-called the RT-PCR reads with MiXCR. The repertoire holds 700,000 to 800,000 distinct CDR3 sequences, with approximately 17% as singletons. The CDR3 spans 13 residues. Germline V lookup: CDR1 DFQATT, CDR2 SNEGSKA (reference sequence). The ends were cut back, 6 bases at V and 3 bases at J, with 14 bases in the middle. This sample stems from a study of response to subunit inactivated influenza vaccine. The study, taken as a whole, reports: Few new T cells, the authors suggested, are recruited by each seasonal influenza vaccination.

The V and J genes are TRBV20-1 and TRBJ1-1; weak D call: TRBD1 (6 bases). Here the sequenced sample was PBMCs from blood, taken 4 to 6 days after vaccination. This TCR was sampled from a man over 45 who received an inactivated influenza vaccine. CDR3 nucleotides: TGCAGTGCATTTGGGGGGGCTTACACTGAAGCTTTCTTT. It encodes CSAFGGAYTEAFF.